Listed below are T cell receptor beta chains from one sample, sequenced in a study of T cells after yellow fever vaccination. Via MiXCR, TCRdb re-called the 5' RACE reads, giving one row per CDR3 protein. The sample records roughly 250,000 distinct CDR3 sequences, about an eighth being singletons. The sample here was CD4+ T cells sorted from PBMCs, taken 45 days after the yellow fever booster vaccination. The origin of the receptors is a man aged 30 to 39 who received the YFV17D yellow fever vaccine. Both conserved end residues are part of each CDR3. A D gene is named only where the DNA matches it firmly. Part of the rows lack a size; the others show once, few, many or a class for expanded clones.

D: -
size: few
J: TRBJ2-1
V: TRBV7-2
CDR3: CASRRTLYNEQFF
DNA: TGTGCCAGCAGACGGACACTTTACAATGAGCAGTTCTTC

D: -
size: many
J: TRBJ2-2
V: TRBV29-1
CDR3: CSGETNTGELFF
DNA: TGCAGCGGAGAGACAAACACCGGGGAGCTGTTTTTT

D: -
size: few
J: TRBJ2-3
V: TRBV20-1
CDR3: CSARLDSTDTQYF
DNA: TGCAGTGCTAGACTAGACAGCACAGATACGCAGTATTTT

D: TRBD1
size: -
J: TRBJ1-6
V: TRBV20-1
CDR3: CSVTPGGRSYNSPLHF
DNA: TGCAGTGTGACTCCAGGGGGTCGGTCCTATAATTCACCCCTCCACTTT

D: TRBD2
size: -
J: TRBJ2-3
V: TRBV3-1
CDR3: CASSRSSGTSGSGDTQYF
DNA: TGTGCCAGCAGCCGCTCATCCGGGACTAGCGGGAGCGGTGATACGCAGTATTTT

D: TRBD1
size: -
J: TRBJ1-1
V: TRBV7-9
CDR3: CASSAGQRTEAFF
DNA: TGTGCCAGCAGCGCGGGACAGCGCACTGAAGCTTTCTTT

D: -
size: -
J: TRBJ2-1
V: TRBV24-1
CDR3: CATSDPVTSPEQFF
DNA: TGTGCCACCAGTGACCCCGTGACGTCCCCAGAGCAGTTCTTC

D: -
size: -
J: TRBJ2-6
V: TRBV4-3
CDR3: CASSQVFRLSSGANVLTF
DNA: TGCGCCAGCAGCCAAGTTTTCCGTTTGAGCTCTGGGGCCAACGTCCTGACTTTC

D: -
size: -
J: TRBJ2-5
V: TRBV7-2
CDR3: CASSPSRAQETQYF
DNA: TGTGCCAGCAGCCCCTCCAGGGCCCAAGAGACCCAGTACTTC

D: TRBD2
size: -
J: TRBJ2-5
V: TRBV20-1
CDR3: CSATGREGQETQYF
DNA: TGCAGTGCCACGGGACGGGAGGGACAAGAGACCCAGTACTTC

D: -
size: few
J: TRBJ2-7
V: TRBV5-1
CDR3: CASSFAPTELYEQYF
DNA: TGCGCCAGCAGCTTCGCCCCGACAGAACTCTACGAGCAGTACTTC

D: -
size: few
J: TRBJ2-1
V: TRBV29-1
CDR3: CSVTTGSREQFF
DNA: TGCAGCGTTACGACGGGGAGTAGGGAGCAGTTCTTC

D: -
size: -
J: TRBJ1-2
V: TRBV20-1
CDR3: CSASLTWGYTF
DNA: TGCAGTGCTTCCCTGACGTGGGGCTACACCTTC

D: TRBD2
size: -
J: TRBJ2-3
V: TRBV7-2
CDR3: CASSLGRGTGTDTQYF
DNA: TGTGCCAGCAGCTTGGGGCGGGGGACGGGCACAGATACGCAGTATTTT

D: TRBD1
size: few
J: TRBJ2-2
V: TRBV7-7
CDR3: CASSLVQGDYTGELFF
DNA: TGTGCCAGCAGCTTAGTCCAGGGGGATTACACCGGGGAGCTGTTTTTT

D: TRBD1
size: -
J: TRBJ1-2
V: TRBV20-1
CDR3: CSARRDRGLGGYTF
DNA: TGCAGTGCTCGACGGGACAGGGGGCTAGGCGGCTACACCTTC

D: -
size: many
J: TRBJ2-1
V: TRBV29-1
CDR3: CSVAQTLEYNEQFF
DNA: TGCAGCGTTGCCCAAACCCTCGAATACAATGAGCAGTTCTTC

D: TRBD1
size: -
J: TRBJ2-7
V: TRBV9
CDR3: CASSAEGQGRYEQYF
DNA: TGTGCCAGCAGCGCCGAGGGACAGGGACGTTACGAGCAGTACTTC

D: -
size: many
J: TRBJ2-3
V: TRBV5-1
CDR3: CASSSFTDTQYF
DNA: TGCGCCAGCAGCTCATTCACAGATACGCAGTATTTT

D: -
size: -
J: TRBJ2-7
V: TRBV19
CDR3: CASSPRDNSYEQYF
DNA: TGTGCCAGTAGTCCCCGGGACAACTCCTACGAGCAGTACTTC

D: TRBD2
size: -
J: TRBJ2-1
V: TRBV5-1
CDR3: CASSLIAGGSYNEQFF
DNA: TGCGCCAGCAGCTTAATCGCGGGAGGCTCCTACAATGAGCAGTTCTTC

D: TRBD2
size: few
J: TRBJ2-1
V: TRBV5-5
CDR3: CASSSRLGSGMGDEQFF
DNA: TGTGCCAGCAGCTCGCGTTTAGGTAGCGGGATGGGGGATGAGCAGTTCTTC

D: TRBD1
size: few
J: TRBJ2-7
V: TRBV20-1
CDR3: CSARDPAGGSYEQYF
DNA: TGCAGTGCTAGAGACCCCGCAGGGGGTTCCTACGAGCAGTACTTC